The 20 T cell receptor beta chains below come from one sample, sequenced in a study of OX40 agonist ivuxolimab in advanced cancers. The data were produced by immunoSEQ multiplex PCR, yet TCRdb's version contains in-frame clones alone and is incomplete. The sample carries 65,000 or so clones, around four fifths recorded once. The input for sequencing was CD4+ or CD8+ T cells sorted from blood, taken in a trial of the OX40 agonist ivuxolimab. These receptors were collected from an adult with an advanced solid tumor such as melanoma, head and neck, liver or kidney cancer.

This chain links TRBV6-6 with TRBJ2-7, with 13 bases matching TRBD2. The CDR3 spans 14 residues. Germline values: CDR1 MNHNY, CDR2 SVGAGI (reference sequence). Trimming at V came to 5 bases and at J to 6 bases, leaving 4 bases not matched to a gene. CDR3 amino acids: CASSTGTSGIEQYF. The DNA for the CDR3 is TGTGCCAGCAGTACCGGGACTAGCGGGATCGAGCAGTACTTC.

This chain joins TRBV11-2 and TRBJ1-2; 12 bases align to TRBD1. The CDR3 is 15 residues long. Germline V gene sequence: CDR1 SGHAT, CDR2 FQNNGV. J gave up 2 bases and V 5 bases, and 3 bases lay outside the gene matches. CDR3 amino acids: CASSPGQGANYGYTF. In nucleotides, the CDR3 is TGTGCCAGCAGCCCGGGACAGGGGGCCAACTATGGCTACACCTTC.

The J gene is TRBJ2-3, the V gene TRBV28; D unclear. Trimming took 7 bases from V and 2 from J, leaving 10 bases between them. Germline V lookup: CDR1 MDHEN, CDR2 SYDVKM. The CDR3 is 13 residues long. Written as DNA, the CDR3 is TGTGCCAGCACGACTGGGTACACAGATACGCAGTATTTT. Translating gives CASTTGYTDTQYF.

This clone was detected a few times. CDR3 nucleotides: TGTGCCAGCAGTTCCGGGACGATGGAAGAGACCCAGTACTTC. As protein: CASSSGTMEETQYF. J is TRBJ2-5 and V is TRBV28; perhaps D is TRBD1 or TRBD2 (5 bases each). The length of the CDR3 is 14 residues. CDR1 MDHEN and CDR2 SYDVKM come from the germline V gene. The ends were cut back, 4 bases at V and 3 bases at J, with 12 bases in the middle.

The chain carries TRBV11-2 and TRBJ2-5; 11 nucleotides match TRBD2. V shed 2 bases, J shed 4 bases, and the junction held 0 bases outside the gene matches. In germline, CDR1 is SGHAT, CDR2 FQNNGV. The length of the CDR3 is 14 residues. CDR3 loop: CASSLLAGGETQYF. The CDR3 region has the DNA TGTGCCAGCAGCTTACTAGCGGGAGGAGAGACCCAGTACTTC.

This chain connects TRBV6-5 to TRBJ1-5, with D possibly TRBD1 on 6 matching bases. From germline, CDR1 is MNHEY and CDR2 SVGAGI. The V end was cut by 10 bases, the J end by 5 bases, with 21 bases between. CDR3 length: 15 residues. CDR3 in amino acids: CAKQQGFSVDQPQHF. The CDR3 DNA sequence: TGTGCCAAACAACAGGGTTTCTCTGTTGATCAGCCCCAGCATTTT.

This chain links TRBV7-2 with TRBJ2-2; D is uncertain. V was pared by 4 bases and J by 6 bases, with 9 bases between. The CDR3 has 13 residues. CDR1 is SGHTA, CDR2 FQGNSA, per germline. The CDR3 DNA reads TGTGCCAGCAGCTCAGATGAGGCCGGGGAGCTGTTTTTT. Translating gives CASSSDEAGELFF.

This clone was seen a few times. The CDR3 is CASSSGTGDGSRGYTF. CDR3 bases: TGCGCCAGCAGCTCCGGGACAGGGGATGGATCGAGAGGCTACACCTTC. This chain connects TRBV5-1 to TRBJ1-2; 10 bases fit TRBD1. The CDR3 runs 16 residues. Germline assignment: CDR1 SGHRS and CDR2 YFSETQ. V was clipped by 3 bases and J by 8 bases; unmatched bases: 13.

This chain uses TRBV11-2 with TRBJ2-7, with D uncertain. The CDR3 covers 15 residues. Germline CDR1 is SGHAT and CDR2 is FQNNGV. Trimming removed 5 bases from V and 0 bases from J, with 14 bases in between. CDR3 in DNA: TGTGCCAGCAGCGCGAACTTGGGAAGCTCCTACGAGCAGTACTTC. Translated, it gives CASSANLGSSYEQYF.

The chain links TRBV5-6 to TRBJ2-2, with 14 positions matching TRBD2. Germline-derived CDR1 and CDR2 are SGHDT and YYEEEE. Trimming cost V 4 bases and J 8 bases; bases outside gene matches: 7. This CDR3 comprises 16 residues. CDR3 in amino acids: CASSPGLAGDWGELFF. DNA for the CDR3: TGTGCCAGCAGCCCGGGACTAGCGGGAGACTGGGGGGAGCTGTTTTTT.

The gene calls are TRBV5-4 and TRBJ2-5, with D hard to call. This CDR3 contains 13 residues. Per germline, CDR1 SGHNT and CDR2 YYREEE (reference sequence). The V gene lost 4 bases and the J gene lost 5 bases, with 12 bases spanning the gap. The CDR3 spells CASSKDKFETQYF. CDR3 bases: TGTGCCAGCAGCAAAGACAAGTTTGAGACCCAGTACTTC.

The table lists this clone with a few counts. CDR3 nucleotides: TGTGCCAGCAGTCCCTTGCCGGGACTAGCGGGAGGTGAGCAGTTCTTC. It translates to CASSPLPGLAGGEQFF. The chain carries TRBV6-4 and TRBJ2-1; 15 positions agree with TRBD2. Germline V gene data show CDR1 as MRHNA and CDR2 as SNTAGT. V lost 5 bases, J lost 9 bases, and 8 bases stayed unmatched. The CDR3 is 16 residues long.

The gene calls are TRBV7-9 and TRBJ1-5; D remains unclear. CDR1 SEHNR and CDR2 FQNEAQ come from the germline V gene (reference sequence). CDR3 size: 12 residues. V was trimmed by 1 base and J by 7 bases, leaving 5 bases between them. For the CDR3, the DNA is TGTGCCAGCAGCTTAGACCGGCAGCCCCAGCATTTT. Translation: CASSLDRQPQHF.

The chain joins TRBV5-6 to TRBJ2-1; TRBD2 agrees at 12 bases. CDR3 size: 17 residues. Germline V lookup: CDR1 SGHDT, CDR2 YYEEEE. V shed 2 bases and J 4 bases; nucleotides not matched to a gene: 7. The CDR3 DNA reads TGTGCCAGCAGCTTTGGGACTAGCGGGCTTTTATACAATGAGCAGTTCTTC. Protein sequence: CASSFGTSGLLYNEQFF.

The chain couples TRBV11-2 to TRBJ1-1; weak D call: TRBD1 (6 bases). Trimming removed 1 base at V and 8 bases at J, with 14 bases between. In germline, CDR1 is SGHAT, CDR2 FQNNGV. The CDR3 covers 14 residues. CDR3 DNA: TGTGCCAGCAGCTTAGCCAGGAGGGGGAGAGAAGCTTTCTTT. This sequence encodes CASSLARRGREAFF.

The V and J genes are TRBV2 and TRBJ1-1, with D maybe TRBD1 (6 bases). The CDR3 covers 14 residues. Germline V gene data show CDR1 as SNHLY and CDR2 as FYNNEI. V was cut by 8 bases and J by 5 bases, with 18 bases left in between. The CDR3 loop is CASANTGSGTEAFF. In DNA form, the CDR3 reads TGTGCCAGCGCTAATACAGGGTCCGGGACTGAAGCTTTCTTT.

This clone was observed a handful of times. This rearrangement joins TRBV7-8 to TRBJ2-3; tentatively, D is TRBD1 (5 bases). The germline V gene has CDR1 SGHVS and CDR2 FQNEAQ. The CDR3 loop spans 13 amino acids. Trimming left V 1 base short and J 6 bases short, with 8 bases between. The CDR3 DNA sequence: TGTGCCAGCAGCTTAGGGACAATGGATACGCAGTATTTT. Residues: CASSLGTMDTQYF.

The chain has TRBV4-1 and TRBJ2-7; possible D gene TRBD1, 6 bases. This CDR3 comprises 15 residues. CDR1 is MGHRA and CDR2 is YSYEKL in the germline V gene. V lost 3 bases and J lost 3, with 15 bases in between. CDR3 coding DNA: TGCGCCAGCAGCCAGCCCCGGGACACGAACTACGAGCAGTACTTC. Translation: CASSQPRDTNYEQYF.

J is TRBJ2-5 and V is TRBV2, with D perhaps TRBD1 (6 bases). Germline V gene sequence: CDR1 SNHLY, CDR2 FYNNEI. The CDR3 runs 14 residues. V gave up 8 bases and J gave up 5 bases, with 18 bases separating them. The CDR3 loop reads CASSDTRGFETQYF. The CDR3 coding sequence is TGTGCCAGCTCGGATACCAGGGGTTTCGAGACCCAGTACTTC.

The chain has TRBV6-5 and TRBJ1-2; a possible D gene is TRBD1 (6 bases). Germline V gene sequence: CDR1 MNHEY, CDR2 SVGAGI. The CDR3 contains 13 residues. Trimming stripped 6 bases from V and 3 bases from J, with 11 bases between. The DNA of the CDR3 is TGTGCCAGCAGCCGACAGGCCGACTATGGCTACACCTTC. Residues: CASSRQADYGYTF.